This TCR beta chain originates from a study of T cell changes during pregnancy in multiple sclerosis. Clones were sequenced by immunoSEQ multiplex PCR, and TCRdb holds only the in-frame ones, with some missing. The sample carries 100,000 or so clones, around 93% recorded once. V was cut by 3 bases and J by 7 bases, with 15 bases left in between. The CDR3 has 14 amino acids. Germline loops: CDR1 MRHNA, CDR2 SNTAGT. The chain couples TRBV6-4 to TRBJ1-1; no clear D. Sequenced material: peripheral blood, taken before pregnancy. This receptor was identified in a female donor with multiple sclerosis, enrolled in a pregnancy study. The CDR3 is CASSEQSGRGEAFF. CDR3 DNA: TGTGCCAGCAGTGAGCAGAGTGGTCGGGGTGAAGCTTTCTTT.